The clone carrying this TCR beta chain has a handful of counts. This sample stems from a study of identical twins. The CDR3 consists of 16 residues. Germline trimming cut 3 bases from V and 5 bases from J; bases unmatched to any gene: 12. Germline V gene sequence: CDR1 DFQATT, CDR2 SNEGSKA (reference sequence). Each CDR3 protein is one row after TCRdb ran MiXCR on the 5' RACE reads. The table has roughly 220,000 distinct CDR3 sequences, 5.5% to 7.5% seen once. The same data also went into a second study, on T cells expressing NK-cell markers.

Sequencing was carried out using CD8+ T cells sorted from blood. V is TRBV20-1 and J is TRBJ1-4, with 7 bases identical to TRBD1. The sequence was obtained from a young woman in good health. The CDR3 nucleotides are TGCAGTGCTAGGGCCGACCCCGGGACAGCAAATGAAAAACTGTTTTTT. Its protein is CSARADPGTANEKLFF.